The rows below give T cell receptor beta chains drawn from one sample of a study of blood T cell repertoires in COVID-19. TCRdb keeps only in-frame clones here, not all; method: immunoSEQ multiplex PCR. Here the sample spans about 250,000 clones, approximately 85% being singletons. What was sequenced was PBMCs or T cells enriched from blood (not recorded which). These receptors originate from a young woman who had recovered from COVID-19. Both conserved end residues are part of each CDR3. D genes are given only for firm matches. Clone size is shown for a subset of rows, as once, few, many or a class of expanded clone.

V: TRBV27
D: TRBD1
J: TRBJ1-2
size: NA
DNA: TGTGCCAGCAGTAAACAGGGGGCCTATGGCTACACCTTC
CDR3: CASSKQGAYGYTF

V: TRBV2
D: TRBD1
J: TRBJ2-7
size: NA
DNA: TGTGCCAGCAGCAGACAGGGGGTTTCCTACGAGCAGTACTTC
CDR3: CASSRQGVSYEQYF

V: TRBV14
D: NA
J: TRBJ1-2
size: few
DNA: TGTGCCAGCAGCCGCACCCGCCCAGGCTATGGCTACACCTTC
CDR3: CASSRTRPGYGYTF

V: TRBV28
D: NA
J: TRBJ2-3
size: many
DNA: TGTGCCAGCAGTTTGGCTGTACGCACAGATACGCAGTATTTT
CDR3: CASSLAVRTDTQYF

V: TRBV29-1
D: NA
J: TRBJ1-4
size: NA
DNA: TGCAGCGTCGACACTGGACAAGGAGAAAAACTGTTTTTT
CDR3: CSVDTGQGEKLFF

V: TRBV5-6
D: NA
J: TRBJ1-5
size: NA
DNA: TGTGCCAGCAGTCTGGGGTTGCCGGGACACCGGCTCAATCAGCCCCAGCATTTT
CDR3: CASSLGLPGHRLNQPQHF

V: TRBV11-3
D: NA
J: TRBJ2-2
size: NA
DNA: TGTGCCAGCAGCACACGGAGGAGTGGTGTTACCGGGGAGCTGTTTTTT
CDR3: CASSTRRSGVTGELFF

V: TRBV19
D: NA
J: TRBJ1-1
size: NA
DNA: TGTGCCAGTAGTATGTTTGGCGGTGGCACTGAAGCTTTCTTT
CDR3: CASSMFGGGTEAFF

V: TRBV7-8
D: NA
J: TRBJ1-4
size: NA
DNA: TGTGCCAGCAGCCCCGGGGAGGGGGGAAAACTGTTTTTT
CDR3: CASSPGEGGKLFF

V: TRBV3-1/TRBV3-2
D: TRBD1
J: TRBJ1-1
size: NA
DNA: TGTGCCAGCAGCTACGCCACAGGGGGCACTGAAGCTTTCTTT
CDR3: CASSYATGGTEAFF

V: TRBV28
D: TRBD2
J: TRBJ2-2
size: NA
DNA: TGTGCCAGCAGTCAAGGGCAGGCCGGGGGGACCGGGGAGCTGTTTTTT
CDR3: CASSQGQAGGTGELFF

V: TRBV28
D: TRBD2
J: TRBJ2-1
size: NA
DNA: TGTGCCAGCAGATCCGGGACTAGCGTGCCCCCCTACAATGAGCAGTTCTTC
CDR3: CASRSGTSVPPYNEQFF

V: TRBV18
D: TRBD2
J: TRBJ2-7
size: NA
DNA: TGTGCCAGCTCATCCCCGACTAGCGGGAGGGTCTACGAGCAGTACTTC
CDR3: CASSSPTSGRVYEQYF

V: TRBV6-4
D: TRBD2
J: TRBJ2-1
size: NA
DNA: TGTGCCAGCAGTGACGGGACTAGCGGCTACAATGAGCAGTTCTTC
CDR3: CASSDGTSGYNEQFF

V: TRBV18
D: NA
J: TRBJ2-1
size: NA
DNA: TGTGCCAGCTCACCACAAGGGGGCTCCTACAATGAGCAGTTCTTC
CDR3: CASSPQGGSYNEQFF

V: TRBV27
D: TRBD1
J: TRBJ2-1
size: NA
DNA: TGTGCCAGCAGAGGACAGGGAAGCAATGAGCAGTTCTTC
CDR3: CASRGQGSNEQFF

V: TRBV4-1
D: NA
J: TRBJ1-4
size: NA
DNA: TGCGCCAGCAGCCGAACTGGGACACCGGCAACTAATGAAAAACTGTTTTTT
CDR3: CASSRTGTPATNEKLFF

V: TRBV28
D: NA
J: TRBJ1-3
size: NA
DNA: TGTGCCAGCAGTTTACTCGGGGGAGGTGGAAACACCATATATTTT
CDR3: CASSLLGGGGNTIYF

V: TRBV7-9
D: NA
J: TRBJ2-1
size: once
DNA: TGTGCCAGCAGACTTACTTCACAGGGCCTTGAGCAGTTCTTC
CDR3: CASRLTSQGLEQFF

V: TRBV6-5
D: NA
J: TRBJ2-7
size: once
DNA: TGTGCCACCCGACCACTCTACAGGGAAGCCTACGAGCAGTACTTC
CDR3: CATRPLYREAYEQYF

V: TRBV28
D: NA
J: TRBJ1-2
size: NA
DNA: TGTGCCAGCAGTCCCTCCCATATAGGGGGGGACTATGGCTACACCTTC
CDR3: CASSPSHIGGDYGYTF

V: TRBV24-1
D: TRBD1
J: TRBJ2-3
size: NA
DNA: TGTGCCACCAGTGACCTCCGGGACAGGGAAACAGATACGCAGTATTTT
CDR3: CATSDLRDRETDTQYF

V: TRBV27
D: TRBD1
J: TRBJ1-2
size: NA
DNA: TGTGCCAGCAGTTTTGGGACAGGGGCGGTCTATGGCTACACCTTC
CDR3: CASSFGTGAVYGYTF

V: TRBV28
D: TRBD2
J: TRBJ2-7
size: NA
DNA: TGTGCCAGCAGTTTGGGTGGACTAGAAAGATCCTACGAGCAGTACTTC
CDR3: CASSLGGLERSYEQYF

V: TRBV7-9
D: NA
J: TRBJ2-3
size: NA
DNA: TGTGCCAGCAGCCCCGTTGGAAGGGGGTCCACAGATACGCAGTATTTT
CDR3: CASSPVGRGSTDTQYF

V: TRBV28
D: NA
J: TRBJ2-2
size: once
DNA: TGTGCCAGCAGTTTAGGCGGGGAGACCACCGGGGAGCTGTTTTTT
CDR3: CASSLGGETTGELFF

V: TRBV2
D: NA
J: TRBJ1-2
size: NA
DNA: TGTGCCATCAAAGAGAGTGGTCCTTATGGCTACACCTTC
CDR3: CAIKESGPYGYTF

V: TRBV20-1
D: TRBD1
J: TRBJ1-4
size: NA
DNA: TGCAGTGCTAGTCAAAGGGGACAGGGGCCTGAAAAACTGTTTTTT
CDR3: CSASQRGQGPEKLFF

V: TRBV6-5
D: TRBD1
J: TRBJ1-1
size: NA
DNA: TGTGCCAGCAGTTACTCCGGGACAGGGAGAGTAAGGGCTTTCTTT
CDR3: CASSYSGTGRVRAFF

V: TRBV29-1
D: NA
J: TRBJ1-4
size: NA
DNA: TGCAGCGTTGACCAGGGCGGAATGGAAAAACTGTTTTTT
CDR3: CSVDQGGMEKLFF

V: TRBV6-1
D: NA
J: TRBJ2-3
size: few
DNA: TGTGCCAGCAGTGAGGCCCAGGGGTCGGGCACAGATACGCAGTATTTT
CDR3: CASSEAQGSGTDTQYF

V: TRBV28
D: TRBD1
J: TRBJ1-6
size: NA
DNA: TGTGCCAGCAGCCTTCTCATGGACAGGGAAGATTCACCCCTCCACTTT
CDR3: CASSLLMDREDSPLHF

V: TRBV19
D: NA
J: TRBJ1-6
size: NA
DNA: TGTGCCAGTAGTATTTTCTTCTGGAGGTCTGGGGAAAACTCACCCCTCCACTTT
CDR3: CASSIFFWRSGENSPLHF

V: TRBV28
D: NA
J: TRBJ2-7
size: NA
DNA: TGTGCCAGCAGTTTCCCTGGGTCGGGCTACGAGCAGTACTTC
CDR3: CASSFPGSGYEQYF

V: TRBV28
D: NA
J: TRBJ2-7
size: once
DNA: TGTGCCAGCAGTTTGGCCGGGGTTGGCGAGCAGTACTTC
CDR3: CASSLAGVGEQYF

V: TRBV7-9
D: NA
J: TRBJ1-6
size: NA
DNA: TGTGCCAGCAGCTTTCAACAGGATTCACCCCTCCACTTT
CDR3: CASSFQQDSPLHF

V: TRBV28
D: NA
J: TRBJ1-2
size: NA
DNA: TGTGCCAGCAGCCTACTGACGGATGTCGGGGATGGCTACACCTTC
CDR3: CASSLLTDVGDGYTF

V: TRBV27
D: NA
J: TRBJ1-6
size: NA
DNA: TGTGCCAGCAAAAAGGGGGTGGGGGCACCCCTCCACTTT
CDR3: CASKKGVGAPLHF

V: TRBV19
D: NA
J: TRBJ1-1
size: NA
DNA: TGTGCCAGTAGTAGAGTTTGGAACACTGAAGCTTTCTTT
CDR3: CASSRVWNTEAFF

V: TRBV28
D: TRBD1
J: TRBJ1-2
size: NA
DNA: TGTGCCAGCAGTCCAGGGGGCAGAGTCTATGGCTACACCTTC
CDR3: CASSPGGRVYGYTF

V: TRBV5-1
D: NA
J: TRBJ2-3
size: NA
DNA: TGCGCCAGCAGCCGCCGAGAGGTGGTAATCACAGATACGCAGTATTTT
CDR3: CASSRREVVITDTQYF

V: TRBV7-9
D: NA
J: TRBJ1-3
size: NA
DNA: TGTGCCAGCAGCTCGGACAGACAGAACACCATATATTTT
CDR3: CASSSDRQNTIYF

V: TRBV28
D: NA
J: TRBJ2-2
size: NA
DNA: TGTGCCAGCAGTTTACGAATGAGGGTTACTATTAACACCGGGGAGCTGTTTTTT
CDR3: CASSLRMRVTINTGELFF

V: TRBV28
D: TRBD1
J: TRBJ2-1
size: once
DNA: TGTGCCAGCAGCCCGAGGGACAGGGGGTACAATGAGCAGTTCTTC
CDR3: CASSPRDRGYNEQFF

V: TRBV30
D: NA
J: TRBJ2-6
size: once
DNA: TGTGCCTCCAAAGGGTGGACAGCTCGCTCTGGGGCCAACGTCCTGACTTTC
CDR3: CASKGWTARSGANVLTF

V: TRBV3-1/TRBV3-2
D: TRBD1
J: TRBJ2-1
size: NA
DNA: TGTGCCAGCAGCCCAATCAGGGGGTTCGATGAGCAGTTCTTC
CDR3: CASSPIRGFDEQFF

V: TRBV29-1
D: NA
J: TRBJ2-7
size: large
DNA: TGCAGCGTTGAAGGTTCGGACTACCCGACGGGAGAGCAGTACTTC
CDR3: CSVEGSDYPTGEQYF

V: TRBV6-5
D: NA
J: TRBJ2-1
size: NA
DNA: TGTGCCAGCACCCTAAGCGGAACCATGTTCTTC
CDR3: CASTLSGTMFF

V: TRBV28
D: NA
J: TRBJ1-5
size: NA
DNA: TGTGCCACTGAGTTGGGTCGGGAAATTTATAGCAATCAGCCCCAGCATTTT
CDR3: CATELGREIYSNQPQHF

V: TRBV19
D: NA
J: TRBJ2-7
size: NA
DNA: TGTGCCAGTAGTCCTACCCCGGGCTCCTACGAGCAGTACTTC
CDR3: CASSPTPGSYEQYF

V: TRBV7-9
D: NA
J: TRBJ1-1
size: once
DNA: TGTGCCAGCAGCACGGGACAGAACACTGAAGCTTTCTTT
CDR3: CASSTGQNTEAFF

V: TRBV5-1
D: NA
J: TRBJ2-3
size: NA
DNA: TGCGCCAGCAGCTTGGGGTTGACGGGCGGGGCACGAGATACGCAGTATTTT
CDR3: CASSLGLTGGARDTQYF

V: TRBV19
D: TRBD1
J: TRBJ1-2
size: NA
DNA: TGTGCCAGTACCATCGGGACAGAGCCTAACTATGGCTACACCTTC
CDR3: CASTIGTEPNYGYTF